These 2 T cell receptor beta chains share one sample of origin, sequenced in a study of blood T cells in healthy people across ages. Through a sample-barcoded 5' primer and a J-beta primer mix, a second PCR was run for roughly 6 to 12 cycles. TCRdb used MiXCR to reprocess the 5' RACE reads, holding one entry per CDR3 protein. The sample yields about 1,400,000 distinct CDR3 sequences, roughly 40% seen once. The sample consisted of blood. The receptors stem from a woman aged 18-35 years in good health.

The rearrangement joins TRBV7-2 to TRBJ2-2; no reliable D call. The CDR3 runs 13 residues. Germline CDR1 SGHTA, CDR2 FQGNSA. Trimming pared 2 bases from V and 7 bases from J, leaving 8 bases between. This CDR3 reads CASSLLVLGELFF. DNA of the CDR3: TGTGCCAGCAGCTTATTAGTTCTCGGGGAGCTGTTTTTT. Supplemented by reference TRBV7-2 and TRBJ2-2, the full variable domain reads GAGVSQSPSNKVTEKGKDVELRCDPISGHTALYWYRQSLGQGLEFLIYFQGNSAPDKSGLPSDRFSAERTGGSVSTLTIQRTQQEDSAVYLCASSLLVLGELFFGEGSRLTVL.

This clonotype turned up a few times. For the CDR3, the DNA is TGCGCCAGCAGCCAAGGACGGGGAACGGGCTACGAGCAGTACTTC. Protein product: CASSQGRGTGYEQYF. J is TRBJ2-7 and V is TRBV4-1; D possibly corresponds to TRBD2 (5 bases). The germline CDR1 and CDR2 sequences are MGHRA and YSYEKL. Trimming left V 1 base short and J 3 bases short, with 13 bases between. CDR3 size: 15 residues.